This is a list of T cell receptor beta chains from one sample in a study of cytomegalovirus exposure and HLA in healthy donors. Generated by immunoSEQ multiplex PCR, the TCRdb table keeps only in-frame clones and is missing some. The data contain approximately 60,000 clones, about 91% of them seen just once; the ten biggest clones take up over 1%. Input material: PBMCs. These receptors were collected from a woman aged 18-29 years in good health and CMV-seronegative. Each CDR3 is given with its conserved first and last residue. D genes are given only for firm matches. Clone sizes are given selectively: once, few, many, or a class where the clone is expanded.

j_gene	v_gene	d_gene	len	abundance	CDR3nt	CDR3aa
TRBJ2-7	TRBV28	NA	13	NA	TGTGCCAGCAGTTTCGCCCAGCGCTACGAGCAGTACTTC	CASSFAQRYEQYF
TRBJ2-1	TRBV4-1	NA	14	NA	TGCGCCAGCAGCTTAAAGACAAGCCCCGGTGAGCAGTTCTTC	CASSLKTSPGEQFF
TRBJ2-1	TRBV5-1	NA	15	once	TGCGCCACTTCGTCCGGGACTGTTCATAGAAATGAGCAGTTCTTC	CATSSGTVHRNEQFF
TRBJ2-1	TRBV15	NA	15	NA	TGTGCCACCAGCACAGGGTGGGGCTCCTACAATGAGCAGTTCTTC	CATSTGWGSYNEQFF
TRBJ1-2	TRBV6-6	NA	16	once	TGTGCCAGCAGTTACTTAGGGGGAAGAGGGAACTATGGCTACACCTTC	CASSYLGGRGNYGYTF
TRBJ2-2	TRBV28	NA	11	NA	TGTGCCAGCAGTCGTGCCGGGGAGCTGTTTTTT	CASSRAGELFF
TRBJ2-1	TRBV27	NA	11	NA	TGTGCCAGCAGTCCAAACAATGAGCAGTTCTTC	CASSPNNEQFF
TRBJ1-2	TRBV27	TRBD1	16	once	TGTGCCAGCAGTTTCGGGCCCGGGACAGGGGAATATGGCTACACCTTC	CASSFGPGTGEYGYTF
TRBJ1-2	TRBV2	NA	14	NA	TGTGCCAGCAGTGGAGGACACAGACGCTATGGCTACACCTTC	CASSGGHRRYGYTF
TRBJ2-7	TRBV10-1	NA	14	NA	TGCGCCAGCAGGTATGGGACAAGATCCTACGAGCAGTACTTC	CASRYGTRSYEQYF
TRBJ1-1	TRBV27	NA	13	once	TGTGCCAGCAGTTTCCGGGAGAACACTGAAGCTTTCTTT	CASSFRENTEAFF
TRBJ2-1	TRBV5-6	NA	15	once	TGTGCCAGCAGCTTGGGCGGGACCCCGAGCAATGAGCAGTTCTTC	CASSLGGTPSNEQFF
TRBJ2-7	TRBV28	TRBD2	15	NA	TGTGCCAGCAGTTTTCCGCTAGCGGGAAACTACGAGCAGTACTTC	CASSFPLAGNYEQYF
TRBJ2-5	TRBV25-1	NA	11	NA	TGTGCCAGCAGCCCCCAGGAGACCCAGTACTTC	CASSPQETQYF
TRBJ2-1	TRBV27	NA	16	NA	TGTGCCAGCAGTCCCGGGGGAGCGGGCGTTTACAATGAGCAGTTCTTC	CASSPGGAGVYNEQFF
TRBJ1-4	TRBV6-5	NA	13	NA	TGTGCCAGCAGTTACAACAGAAATGAAAAACTGTTTTTT	CASSYNRNEKLFF
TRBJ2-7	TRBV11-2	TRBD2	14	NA	TGTGCCAGCAGCCCCTTCGGGGGGGCCTACGAGCAGTACTTC	CASSPFGGAYEQYF
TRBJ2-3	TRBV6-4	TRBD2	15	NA	TGTGCCAGCACCCCTGAAGCGGGGGGTTGGGATACGCAGTATTTT	CASTPEAGGWDTQYF
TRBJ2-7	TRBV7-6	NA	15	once	TGTGCCAGCAGCTTAGAGGCGGGGTCGACTAACGAGCAGTACTTC	CASSLEAGSTNEQYF
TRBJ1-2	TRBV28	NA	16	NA	TGTGCCAGCGGACAGATACGGAAGACCCTTAACTATGGCTACACCTTC	CASGQIRKTLNYGYTF
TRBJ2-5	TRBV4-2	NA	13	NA	TGTGCCAGCAGCTCCACAAACCTCCAGACCCAGTACTTC	CASSSTNLQTQYF
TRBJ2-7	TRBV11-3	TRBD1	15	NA	TGTGCCAGCAGCCAAACCTGGACAGGGGAACTCGAGCAGTACTTC	CASSQTWTGELEQYF
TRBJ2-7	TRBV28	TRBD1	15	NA	TGTGCCAGCCGAACCGGAGGGACAGGGCGGTACGAGCAGTACTTC	CASRTGGTGRYEQYF
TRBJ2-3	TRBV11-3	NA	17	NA	TGTGCCAGCAGCTCGACGGACTTCCTAGTGGGTGGAGATACGCAGTATTTT	CASSSTDFLVGGDTQYF
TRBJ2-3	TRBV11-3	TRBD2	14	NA	TGTGCCAGCAGCCCCGGGAGGGACACAGATACGCAGTATTTT	CASSPGRDTDTQYF
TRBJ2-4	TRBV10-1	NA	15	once	TGCGCCAGCAGTGAGTCGGCGGGAGCCAAAAACATTCAGTACTTC	CASSESAGAKNIQYF
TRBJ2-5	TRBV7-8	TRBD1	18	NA	TGTGCCAGCAGCTTAGGGAAAGTGAGGGACAGAAGACAAGAGACCCAGTACTTC	CASSLGKVRDRRQETQYF
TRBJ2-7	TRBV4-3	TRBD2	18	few	TGCGCCAGCAGCAGTTCTCACTCCGTGGCTAGCGGGTCCTACGAGCAGTACTTC	CASSSSHSVASGSYEQYF